A selection of T cell receptor beta chains follows, all from one sample in a study of T-cell memory formation after mild COVID-19. MiXCR, applied by TCRdb to the 5' RACE reads, yields one record per CDR3 protein. Of 100,000 to 130,000 distinct CDR3 sequences in the sample, 15% to 20% are singletons; the top ten hold roughly 5.5%. Sequenced sample: PBMCs or a T cell subset sorted from them (not recorded which). The origin of the receptors is a young man who had mild COVID-19 (a few samples of this study predate the infection). Cell type and time point are not known. CDR3s include the opening cysteine and the closing phenylalanine or tryptophan. D genes are given only for firm matches. A clone size is listed for some rows: how often the clone was seen (once, few, many), or a class if it is expanded.

NA | TRBJ2-5 | TRBD1 | TRBV7-9 | 15 | CASSSKEGGGGTQYF | TGTGCCAGCAGCTCGAAGGAAGGGGGCGGAGGGACCCAGTACTTC
NA | TRBJ2-3 | TRBD1 | TRBV7-3 | 15 | CASSPTGEWTDTQYF | TGTGCCAGCAGCCCAACAGGGGAATGGACAGATACGCAGTATTTT
many | TRBJ1-6 | NA | TRBV5-1 | 15 | CASSLDRAHNSPLHF | TGCGCCAGCAGCTTGGACCGGGCCCATAATTCACCCCTCCACTTT
NA | TRBJ1-1 | TRBD1 | TRBV20-1 | 11 | CSAGRQGEAFF | TGCAGTGCAGGGAGACAGGGCGAAGCTTTCTTT
few | TRBJ2-7 | NA | TRBV2 | 12 | CASSEDQNRQYF | TGTGCCAGCAGTGAAGACCAGAACAGGCAGTACTTC
NA | TRBJ1-1 | TRBD1 | TRBV6-4 | 14 | CASTTGGEGTEAFF | TGTGCCAGCACGACAGGGGGAGAAGGGACTGAAGCTTTCTTT
NA | TRBJ2-1 | TRBD2 | TRBV20-1 | 16 | CSARQTSGGYYNEQFF | TGCAGTGCTAGGCAGACTAGCGGGGGGTACTACAATGAGCAGTTCTTC
NA | TRBJ1-4 | NA | TRBV5-1 | 15 | CATSNQGQLNEKLFF | TGCGCCACTTCTAATCAAGGACAGCTTAATGAAAAACTGTTTTTT
NA | TRBJ2-5 | NA | TRBV11-2 | 16 | CASRSMSRLRGETQYF | TGTGCCAGCAGGTCAATGTCGCGCCTGCGAGGGGAGACCCAGTACTTC
few | TRBJ2-2 | TRBD2 | TRBV7-3 | 16 | CASSKTAGGDTGELFF | TGTGCCAGCAGCAAAACGGCGGGGGGAGACACCGGGGAGCTGTTTTTT
NA | TRBJ1-2 | TRBD1 | TRBV6-1 | 17 | CASSEDRTGVGGYGYTF | TGTGCCAGCAGTGAAGACAGGACAGGGGTTGGGGGCTATGGCTACACCTTC
few | TRBJ2-7 | TRBD1 | TRBV6-6 | 16 | CASSYSRDRVSYEQYF | TGTGCCAGCAGTTACTCCCGGGACAGGGTCTCCTACGAGCAGTACTTC
few | TRBJ1-1 | NA | TRBV6-5 | 15 | CASSYSGGGTPEAFF | TGTGCCAGCAGTTACTCCGGCGGAGGAACCCCTGAAGCTTTCTTT
many | TRBJ2-3 | TRBD2 | TRBV20-1 | 12 | CSGLADTDTQYF | TGCAGTGGTCTAGCGGACACAGATACGCAGTATTTT
few | TRBJ1-1 | TRBD1 | TRBV7-9 | 15 | CASSPQGASNTEAFF | TGTGCCAGCAGCCCCCAGGGGGCGAGTAACACTGAAGCTTTCTTT